This T cell receptor beta chain was found in a study of CD8 T cells in Susac syndrome. To note about this clonotype: The antigen is undetermined.

TCR beta sequences were obtained from blood CD8+ and CD4+ T cells. The individuals used as controls were healthy donors who had been matched for both age and sex. Notes on the study in general: The study acknowledged a relatively small number of individuals in its TCR sequencing and HLA analysis.

The V gene lost 1 base and the J gene lost 4 bases, with 10 bases spanning the gap. There are 13 residues in the CDR3. Germline lookup yields CDR1 DFQATT and CDR2 SNEGSKA (reference sequence). The RNA input was roughly 0.45 to 1 ug, and it was reverse transcribed with random hexamers. Multiplex PCR with immunoSEQ amplified the TCR beta CDR3 across 54 Vbeta and 13 Jbeta. TCRdb independently ran MiXCR on the immunoSEQ multiplex PCR reads; one entry per CDR3 protein. Of 150,000 to 200,000 distinct CDR3 sequences in the sample, about 95% were seen once. The chain is built from TRBV20-1 and TRBJ2-5; D possibly corresponds to TRBD1 (6 bases). The sequenced sample consisted of CD4+ T cells from PBMCs. The TCR comes from a human donor in good health. The CDR3 DNA sequence: TGCAGTGCTAGAGCAACAGGGTCAGAGACCCAGTACTTC. It translates to CSARATGSETQYF.